This TCR beta chain was identified in a study of Ad26.COV2.S vaccination and SARS-CoV-2 variants. Notes on the study in general: Compared with placebo recipients, vaccine recipients had higher spike-specific TCR breadth. Spike-specific CD8+ and CD4+ T cell responses reportedly showed substantial breadth after vaccination.

Clones were sequenced by immunoSEQ multiplex PCR, and TCRdb holds only the in-frame ones, with some missing. This table has around 300,000 clones, approximately 90% appearing once. About this clone itself: Its antigen is still unknown.

From germline, CDR1 is MNHNS and CDR2 SASEGT. The CDR3 is made up of 14 amino acids. Trimming cost V 1 base and J 5 bases, with 12 bases left between them. Indicated treatment: around 19 received Ad26.COV2.S at low or high dose, single or two shots; about 5 received placebo; per-sample allocation not given. Specimen acquisition occurred on day 63 following the initial vaccine or placebo injection. This sequence originates from a person aged 18-65 years who received the Ad26.COV2.S COVID-19 vaccine or a placebo. The sequencing here drew on peripheral blood, taken in a trial of Ad26.COV2.S vaccine versus placebo. The chain carries TRBV6-1 and TRBJ2-7, with a possible D match to TRBD2 (5 bases). CDR3 in DNA: TGTGCCAGCAGTGAAGTCTCTTACGGGGACGAGCAGTACTTC. Protein: CASSEVSYGDEQYF.